This TCR beta chain was sequenced in a study of blood T cell repertoires in COVID-19 (dated by TCRdb to about 2020). Context from the whole study: Collaborator samples came from the United States, Italy and Spain and covered acute and convalescent phases of COVID-19. The sample metadata nearly always contained a de-identified subject ID, COVID-19 status, age in years and sex. The material from the prospective study consisted of cDNA or gDNA derived from T cells, B-cell-depleted T cells, or PBMCs. The samples were drawn from two sources: the first 160 participants of the ongoing ImmuneRACE study, and 1,000 to 1,500 subjects contributed by 6 global collaborators. A freely available public database, intended as a resource for researchers studying the immune response to SARS-CoV-2, is where the repertoires were released. Where available, HLA class I and class II types were taken from metadata supplied by the sample provider and were not determined by assay-based typing. The dataset comprised deeply sampled blood TCRbeta repertoires from subjects exposed to, actively infected with, or recovered from COVID-19.

Participants in the prospective study were enrolled through a virtual design, were aged about 18 to 100 years, and lived in approximately 25 United States geographic areas. In the prospective study, cohorts were assigned on the basis of participant-reported clinical history obtained from a screening survey and a study questionnaire. For ImmuneRACE Cohort 3, a participant was defined as recovered based on two consecutive negative NP/OP PCR tests, clearance by a healthcare professional, or resolution of symptoms. Each participant in the prospective study had whole blood, serum and a nasopharyngeal or oropharyngeal swab collected by mobile phlebotomists. Over an approximately 2-month period, participants in the prospective study had the option of providing additional blood draws and questionnaires. Blood samples from the prospective study were shipped frozen or at room temperature prior to DNA extraction.

A word on this clone: What antigen it recognizes has not been identified. Base-call qualities are not available, and no considerably larger clone is one nucleotide away.

The investigation overall reported the following: The amount of clinical and demographic metadata varied by source and participant and was provided uncurated.

Trimming takes 1 base from V and 7 bases from J, and the germline ends sit 11 bases apart. There are 15 amino acids in the CDR3, from cysteine to phenylalanine inclusive. The read is trimmed to its CDR3 DNA, 45 bases read in frame from base 1. CDR1 and CDR2 are drawn from the germline V gene: SGHTA, FQGNSA. The immunoSEQ Assay, a bias-controlled multiplex PCR, was used to amplify TCRbeta CDR3 regions from genomic DNA. The authors processed their data as follows. Nucleated cell counts per sample were estimated from amplification of reference gene primers within the assay. Sequence reads were collapsed and filtered to measure the absolute abundance of every unique TCRbeta CDR3 rearrangement. For each sample, productive Simpson clonality was calculated as the square root of Simpson's diversity index over productive rearrangements. Drawn from immuneACCESS, this table holds only the in-frame rearrangements with V and J called that TCRdb kept. Clones are partly lost; checked studies trace under half to an unresolved V gene and leave the rest unexplained. Clonal size and the V and J genes are those of that table, whereas D and trimming came from the DNA. The sample includes hundreds of thousands of clones, with more than 85% observed a single time. Around 4% of the sample is held by the ten biggest clonotypes.

Here the chain combines TRBV7-2 and TRBJ1-6, with no reliable assignment of the D segment. The TCR was taken from a woman younger than 45 who had recovered from COVID-19. The sequenced material came from PBMCs or T cells enriched from blood (not recorded which). The DNA reads TGTGCCAGCAGCTTAGGGCCAGGAGGAAATTCACCCCTCCACTTT. Its protein reads: CASSLGPGGNSPLHF.